The T cell receptor beta chain described here comes from a study of CD8+CD57+ T cells in acquired aplastic anemia. Genomic DNA templated the TCR beta VDJ and CDR3 profiling. Each CDR3 protein is one row after TCRdb ran MiXCR on the reads. The repertoire includes approximately 220,000 distinct CDR3 sequences, 45% to 50% of them detected once, and over 7.5% sits in the top ten. Patients sequenced had flow cytometry evidence of CD8+CD57+ cell expansion. The CDR3 runs to 18 residues. Unmatched junction bases numbered 9, after V lost 0 bases and J lost 3 bases. Germline-derived CDR1 and CDR2 are MNHEY and SVGAGI.

V usage is TRBV6-5 and J usage is TRBJ2-1, with 9 bases identical to TRBD2. Material: sorted CD4+, CD8+, or CD8+CD57+ T cells (not recorded which) from PBMCs. The sequence was obtained from a human donor with aplastic anemia. CDR3 in amino acids: CASSYSREGRWGYNEQFF. CDR3 coding DNA: TGTGCCAGCAGTTACTCGCGGGAGGGCCGGTGGGGCTACAATGAGCAGTTCTTC.